This TCR beta chain was sequenced in a study of cytomegalovirus exposure and HLA in healthy donors. As for the study in general: Clustering assigned approximately 78% of the approximately 430 genotyped donors to the Caucasian-associated ancestry cluster. Study-level results: Most observed TCR sequences were rare, whereas some public TCRs were detected in many donors.

A word on this clone: Its antigen remains unknown.

Germline assignment: CDR1 SQVTM and CDR2 ANQGSEA. This CDR3 region has 13 residues. V trimming: 5 bases; J trimming: 3 bases; junction bases outside the gene matches: 3. PCR amplification relied on 60 Vbeta primers (plus 13 Jbeta primers). The protocol was immunoSEQ multiplex PCR, while the TCRdb copy is restricted to in-frame clones and leaves out a portion. In the table there are tens of thousands of clones, roughly 82% of which are singletons. The material sequenced was PBMCs. The J gene is TRBJ1-5, the V gene TRBV29-1; 8 bases map to TRBD1. This clonotype originated in a man aged 18 to 30 in good health and CMV-seronegative. The DNA for the CDR3 is TGCAGCGTTAGACAGGGGATCAATCAGCCCCAGCATTTT. This sequence encodes CSVRQGINQPQHF. Complete variable domain (other parts from reference TRBV29-1 and TRBJ1-5): SAVISQKPSRDICQRGTSLTIQCQVDSQVTMMFWYRQQPGQSLTLIATANQGSEATYESGFVIDKFPISRPNLTFSTLTVSNMSPEDSSIYLCSVRQGINQPQHFGDGTRLSIL.